This T cell receptor beta chain was sequenced during a study of T cells after yellow fever vaccination. Study-wide background: Fractions with few cells were prepared using SMART-Seq v4 Ultra Low Input.

This clonotype has more than one count but fewer than ten. What it binds is unknown. The V gene end was trimmed by 5 bases and the J gene end by 9 bases; junction bases not matched to a gene: 10. CDR1 is SQVTM and CDR2 is ANQGSEA in the germline V gene. The CDR3 is made up of 14 amino acids. TCR cDNA was made by 5'RACE template switching, adding a universal primer site and UMIs. Each CDR3 protein gets one entry after TCRdb re-called the 5' RACE reads with MiXCR. Of approximately 300,000 distinct CDR3 sequences in the sample, about 10% are singletons; the top ten hold approximately 3.3%. Broader study findings: There was a small share of clonotypes that showed up in both the CD4 and CD8 compartments. Sorted repertoires could include abundant contaminating clonotypes from bulk cells.

This chain connects TRBV29-1 to TRBJ1-6; 7 nucleotides align to TRBD1. The clonotype comes from a man aged 18 to 35 who received the YFV17D yellow fever vaccine. The sample in question was CD4+ T cells sorted from PBMCs, obtained 45 days after the yellow fever booster vaccination. As DNA, the CDR3 is TGCAGCGTTCAGCTGGAGACAGGGTCTTCACCCCTCCACTTT. It translates to CSVQLETGSSPLHF.